This T cell receptor beta chain was recorded in a study of blood T cell repertoires in COVID-19. Assay: immunoSEQ multiplex PCR; the TCRdb copy retains only in-frame clones and omits some. Found here are about 220,000 clones, 86% of them singletons; the top ten hold over 3%. This study enrolled people aged about 18 to 95 from about two dozen US geographic areas. This CDR3 contains 13 residues. CDR1 is SGHAT and CDR2 is FQNNGV in the germline V gene. V shed 9 bases and J shed 6 bases, with 15 bases lying between them. The chain uses TRBV11-2 and TRBJ1-3; no clear D gene. The clonotype comes from a woman between 40 and 50 years old with acute COVID-19. The specimen sequenced was PBMCs or T cells enriched from blood (not recorded which). The CDR3 DNA sequence: TGTGCCAGTAAGAGGAGGGTAGAAAACACCATATATTTT. This gives the protein CASKRRVENTIYF.